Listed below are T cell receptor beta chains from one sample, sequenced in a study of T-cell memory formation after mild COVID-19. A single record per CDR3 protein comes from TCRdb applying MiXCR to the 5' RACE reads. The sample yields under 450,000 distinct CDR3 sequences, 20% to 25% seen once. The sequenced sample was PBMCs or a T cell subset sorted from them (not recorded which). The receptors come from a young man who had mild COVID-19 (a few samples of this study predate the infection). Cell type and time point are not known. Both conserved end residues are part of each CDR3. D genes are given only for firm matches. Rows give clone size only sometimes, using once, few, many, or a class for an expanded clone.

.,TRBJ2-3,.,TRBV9,CASSVRTTDTQYF,TGTGCCAGCAGCGTTAGGACCACAGATACGCAGTATTTT
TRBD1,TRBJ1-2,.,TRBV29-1,CSVEFGTGGADGYTF,TGCAGCGTTGAATTTGGGACAGGGGGCGCCGATGGCTACACCTTC
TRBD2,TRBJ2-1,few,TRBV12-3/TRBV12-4,CASSKGLAGKSSYNEQFF,TGTGCCAGCAGCAAGGGACTAGCGGGAAAGAGCTCCTACAATGAGCAGTTCTTC
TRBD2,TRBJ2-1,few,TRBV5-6,CASSLLAGPTREQFF,TGTGCCAGCAGCTTGTTAGCGGGGCCTACACGGGAGCAGTTCTTC
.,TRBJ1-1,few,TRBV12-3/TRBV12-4,CASSLAGAALAEAFF,TGTGCCAGCAGTTTAGCTGGGGCCGCCTTAGCTGAAGCTTTCTTT
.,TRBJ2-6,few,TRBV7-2,CASSLGVGANVLTF,TGTGCCAGCAGCTTAGGTGTTGGGGCCAACGTCCTGACTTTC
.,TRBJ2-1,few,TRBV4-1,CASSQGTSRFF,TGCGCCAGCAGCCAAGGGACTTCGCGGTTCTTC
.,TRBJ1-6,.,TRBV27,CASSFQGSFGAYNSPLHF,TGTGCCAGCAGTTTCCAGGGGTCCTTCGGGGCCTATAATTCACCCCTCCACTTT
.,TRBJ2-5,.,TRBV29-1,CSVEEIRGAGETQYF,TGCAGCGTTGAAGAGATCAGGGGAGCAGGAGAGACCCAGTACTTC
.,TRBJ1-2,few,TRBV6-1,CASSEKTYYGYTF,TGTGCCAGCAGTGAAAAGACTTACTATGGCTACACCTTC
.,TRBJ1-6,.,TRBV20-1,CSARDRQGNSPLHF,TGCAGTGCTAGAGATAGGCAGGGGAATTCACCCCTCCACTTT
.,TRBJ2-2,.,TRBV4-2,CASNQDFRDGPNTGELFF,TGTGCCAGCAACCAAGATTTCCGGGACGGACCTAACACCGGGGAGCTGTTTTTT
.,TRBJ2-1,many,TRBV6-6,CASSYISYNEQFF,TGTGCCAGCAGTTACATCTCCTACAATGAGCAGTTCTTC